The 21 T cell receptor beta chains in this list originate from one sample, sequenced in a study of CXCR3-negative and CXCR3-positive naive CD8 T cells. UMI labels and 5' RACE were used to prepare the TRB cDNA libraries. One entry per CDR3 protein, without DNA, is what TCRdb gives after re-calling the 5' RACE reads. The table for this sample gives about 41,000 distinct CDR3 sequences. The specimen was naive CXCR3- CD8+ T cells from blood. The subset: CD45RO-CCR7+CD27+CD95- naive CD8+ T cells lacking CXCR3 (TNR3-). The receptors originated from a human donor in good health. Some clones in this sample may be carry-over from other donors' samples.

The CDR3 protein is CASSWRGSTDTQYF. The J gene is TRBJ2-3, the V gene TRBV19; there is no DNA to check the TCRdb D call of TRBD1. This CDR3 is 14 amino acids long. The germline gives CDR1 LNHDA, CDR2 SQIVND (reference sequence). Combining the CDR3 with reference TRBV19 and TRBJ2-3 gives the whole variable domain DGGITQSPKYLFRKEGQNVTLSCEQNLNHDAMYWYRQDPGQGLRLIYYSQIVNDFQKGDIAEGYSVSREKKESFPLTVTSAQKNPTAFYLCASSWRGSTDTQYFGPGTRLTVL.

V usage is TRBV5-1 and J usage is TRBJ2-7; no DNA is available, so the TRBD1 call from TCRdb remains unchecked. The germline V gene has CDR1 SGHRS and CDR2 YFSETQ. This CDR3 spans 14 amino acids. The CDR3 here is CASSLGQGADEQYF.

V is TRBV7-2 and J is TRBJ1-1; TCRdb gives TRBD1 as the D gene, but with no DNA this cannot be confirmed. Germline CDR1 SGHTA, CDR2 FQGNSA. The CDR3 totals 15 residues. CDR3 region: CASSLDFGQVTEAFF. Drawing the rest from reference TRBV7-2 and TRBJ1-1, the complete variable domain is GAGVSQSPSNKVTEKGKDVELRCDPISGHTALYWYRQSLGQGLEFLIYFQGNSAPDKSGLPSDRFSAERTGGSVSTLTIQRTQQEDSAVYLCASSLDFGQVTEAFFGQGTRLTVV.

The rearrangement joins TRBV7-9 to TRBJ2-7; TCRdb picks TRBD1, but there is no DNA to check that call. The CDR3 runs to 17 residues. From germline, CDR1 is SEHNR and CDR2 FQNEAQ (reference sequence). The CDR3 here is CTSSLRGDRVLRDEQYF.

The chain uses TRBV19 and TRBJ1-1. The CDR3 has 13 residues. The germline V gene has CDR1 LNHDA and CDR2 SQIVND (reference sequence). CDR3 loop: CASSIASNTEAFF.

This chain uses TRBV20-1 with TRBJ1-1; TCRdb designates TRBD1, a call that cannot be tested without DNA. Germline CDR1 is DFQATT and CDR2 is SNEGSKA (reference sequence). The CDR3 is 15 amino acids. CDR3 residues: CSASDPDRVGTEAFF.

The chain joins TRBV14 to TRBJ2-1; without DNA, the TCRdb call of TRBD2 cannot be checked. The germline CDR1 and CDR2 sequences are SGHDN and FVKESK. This CDR3 spans 16 amino acids. CDR3 sequence: CASSQVQTSVFDEQFF.

V is TRBV7-9 and J is TRBJ1-1; the TCRdb call, TRBD1, lacks DNA for checking. CDR3 length equals 14 residues. Germline loops: CDR1 SEHNR, CDR2 FQNEAQ (reference sequence). CDR3 protein: CASSSGTGGTEAFF.

This sequence joins TRBV13 and TRBJ2-7; the TRBD1 assignment by TCRdb is unverifiable without DNA. Germline lookup yields CDR1 PRHDT and CDR2 FYEKMQ (reference sequence). The CDR3 consists of 14 residues. CDR3 residues: CASSTMTRAYEQYF.

The rearrangement uses TRBV19 and TRBJ1-1. The germline V gene has CDR1 LNHDA and CDR2 SQIVND (reference sequence). This CDR3 has 17 amino acids. CDR3: CASMLQIYNLGNTEAFF.

This sequence joins TRBV7-9 and TRBJ2-7. Germline CDR1 SEHNR, CDR2 FQNEAQ (reference sequence). CDR3 size: 13 residues. This CDR3 is CASSHGSSYEQYF.

V usage is TRBV12-3 or TRBV12-4 and J usage is TRBJ1-1. The CDR3 runs 13 residues. This CDR3 reads CASSPPVGGEAFF.

The chain employs TRBV3-1 and TRBJ2-1; TCRdb selects TRBD2, and the lack of DNA leaves this call unchecked. The CDR3 extends over 11 amino acids. CDR1 and CDR2 (germline): LGHDT, YNNKEL (reference sequence). The CDR3 protein is CASQGTNEQFF.

The chain combines TRBV3-1 with TRBJ1-1; TCRdb's D gene call, TRBD1, goes unchecked for lack of DNA. The CDR3 consists of 16 residues. Germline V gene lookup returns CDR1 LGHDT and CDR2 YNNKEL (reference sequence). The CDR3 region is CASSRFRDRGATEAFF. The whole variable domain, remainder taken from reference TRBV3-1 and TRBJ1-1, is DTAVSQTPKYLVTQMGNDKSIKCEQNLGHDTMYWYKQDSKKFLKIMFSYNNKELIINETVPNRFSPKSPDKAHLNLHINSLELGDSAVYFCASSRFRDRGATEAFFGQGTRLTVV.

The chain carries TRBV4-2 and TRBJ2-7; the D gene TCRdb calls, TRBD2, cannot be checked with no DNA. Germline V gene lookup returns CDR1 LGHNA and CDR2 YNFKEQ. The CDR3 is 15 residues long. The CDR3 spells CASSSDRDSPYEQYF.

The chain carries TRBV29-1 and TRBJ2-5; there is no DNA to check the TCRdb D call of TRBD1. This CDR3 is built from 16 residues. The germline gives CDR1 SQVTM, CDR2 ANQGSEA. This CDR3 reads CSMIPTWTGPQETQYF.

The CDR3 sequence is CASSLGGSYEKLFF. This sequence joins TRBV7-2 and TRBJ1-4. Germline CDR1 SGHTA, CDR2 FQGNSA. The CDR3 has 14 residues.

The chain couples TRBV29-1 to TRBJ2-3; the D gene TCRdb calls, TRBD1, cannot be checked with no DNA. Germline assignment: CDR1 SQVTM and CDR2 ANQGSEA. The CDR3 has 16 amino acids. This chain's CDR3 is CSVALSGALPGDTQYF.

The CDR3 reads CSARAGTGDTGELFF. The chain recombines TRBV20-1 with TRBJ2-2; TCRdb's D call of TRBD1 is untestable without DNA. Germline CDR1 and CDR2: DFQATT and SNEGSKA (reference sequence). The CDR3 covers 15 residues.

The chain employs TRBV10-3 and TRBJ2-1; the TRBD2 assignment by TCRdb is unverifiable without DNA. From germline, CDR1 is ENHRY and CDR2 SYGVKD. The CDR3 runs to 14 residues. CDR3: CAISASGTYNEQFF.

The V gene is TRBV12-3 or TRBV12-4, the J gene TRBJ2-7. This CDR3 region has 13 residues. The CDR3: CASSEPENYEQYF.